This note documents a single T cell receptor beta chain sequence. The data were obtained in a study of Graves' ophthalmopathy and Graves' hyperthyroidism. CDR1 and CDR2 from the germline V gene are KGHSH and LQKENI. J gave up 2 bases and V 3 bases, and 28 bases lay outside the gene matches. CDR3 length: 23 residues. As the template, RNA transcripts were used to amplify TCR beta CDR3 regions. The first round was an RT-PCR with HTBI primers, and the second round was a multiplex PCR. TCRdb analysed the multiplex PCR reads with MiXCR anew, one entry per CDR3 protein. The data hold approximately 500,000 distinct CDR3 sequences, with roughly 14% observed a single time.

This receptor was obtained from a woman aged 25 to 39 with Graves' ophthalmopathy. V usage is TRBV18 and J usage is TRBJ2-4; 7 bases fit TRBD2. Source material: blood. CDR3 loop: CASSPTTSPGLAVNEGPKNIQYF. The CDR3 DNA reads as TGTGCCAGCTCACCTACCACTTCCCCCGGGCTAGCGGTCAATGAGGGGCCCAAAAACATTCAGTACTTC.